Only a few counts were recorded for the clone carrying this TCR beta chain. TCRdb reanalysed the RACE reads using MiXCR and keeps one entry per CDR3 protein. This table holds about 340,000 distinct CDR3 sequences, about 7% found once. This sample stems from a study of human T cells and chemical hapten exposure. Stated time point: patch test 1, 2 weeks after DPC sensitization. Documented treatment: therapeutic diphenylcyclopropenone sensitization with weekly scalp DPC. The junction had 7 bases not matched to a gene; V was cut back by 4 bases and J by 7 bases. Germline V CDR1 and CDR2: DFQATT, SNEGSKA (reference sequence). CDR3 size: 13 residues.

The material was whole blood, obtained in connection with sensitization to the hapten diphenylcyclopropenone (DPC). The chain links TRBV20-1 to TRBJ1-5; TRBD1 matches 7 bases. The receptor was isolated from a woman aged 18-29 years with alopecia areata. Some clones in this sample may be carry-over from other donors' samples. CDR3: CSATGQEGQPQHF. The DNA for the CDR3 is TGCAGTGCTACCGGACAGGAGGGCCAGCCCCAGCATTTT.